This entry lists 22 T cell receptor beta chains sequenced from one sample in a study of early T cells in non-severe SARS-CoV-2 infection. TCRdb re-derived calls from the 5' RACE reads in MiXCR, one entry per CDR3 protein. Of about 110,000 distinct CDR3 sequences detected, roughly 12% appear once; the ten largest clones hold about 3.8%. This specimen was whole blood, taken at baseline. These receptors originate from an adult who was a healthcare worker with PCR-confirmed SARS-CoV-2 infection or an uninfected control (not recorded which).

This clonotype was counted ten times or more. The chain carries TRBV4-1 and TRBJ1-1; possibly TRBD1 for D (5 bases). Looked up from germline, CDR1 is MGHRA and CDR2 is YSYEKL. Trimming took off 1 base at V and 1 base at J, with 16 bases between the two ends. CDR3 length: 17 residues. DNA of the CDR3: TGCGCCAGCAGCCAAGGTCGCTGGGGCCGGCAGAACACTGAAGCTTTCTTT. Its protein is CASSQGRWGRQNTEAFF.

The V and J genes are TRBV12-3 or TRBV12-4 and TRBJ2-3; no clear D. There are 12 residues in the CDR3. Deletions cut 5 bases from V and 8 bases from J, with 11 bases between. The CDR3: CASSPPQSTQYF. The CDR3 DNA reads TGTGCCAGCAGTCCACCACAGAGTACGCAGTATTTT.

V usage is TRBV3-1 and J usage is TRBJ1-1, with D perhaps TRBD1 (5 bases). The CDR3 covers 16 residues. Trimming shortened V by 3 bases and J by 1 base, and 15 bases separated the two germline ends. CDR1 and CDR2 (germline): LGHDT, YNNKEL (reference sequence). CDR3 coding DNA: TGTGCCAGCAGCCAGCACCACTCAGGACAGAACACTGAAGCTTTCTTT. Translated, it gives CASSQHHSGQNTEAFF. Using reference TRBV3-1 and TRBJ1-1 for the parts outside the CDR3, the full variable domain is DTAVSQTPKYLVTQMGNDKSIKCEQNLGHDTMYWYKQDSKKFLKIMFSYNNKELIINETVPNRFSPKSPDKAHLNLHINSLELGDSAVYFCASSQHHSGQNTEAFFGQGTRLTVV.

This clonotype was detected a few times. The V call is TRBV30, the J call TRBJ2-2, with D tentatively TRBD2 (6 bases). The CDR3 is 15 residues long. Germline loops: CDR1 GTSNPN, CDR2 SVGIG (reference sequence). The V and J ends lost 1 base and 8 bases respectively, with 17 bases between them. Here the CDR3 reads CAWSGSAGRAGELFF. CDR3 bases: TGTGCCTGGAGTGGCTCAGCGGGCAGGGCTGGGGAGCTGTTTTTT.

This clonotype was counted once. V is TRBV7-3 and J is TRBJ1-1, with 7 bases fitting TRBD1. The CDR3 has 14 residues. CDR1 and CDR2 (germline): SGHTA, FQGTGA. Trimming removed 5 bases from V and 1 base from J; junction bases left unmatched: 4. The CDR3 loop is CASSKQGPNTEAFF. The CDR3 nucleotides read TGTGCCAGCAGCAAACAGGGGCCGAACACTGAAGCTTTCTTT. Drawing the rest from reference TRBV7-3 and TRBJ1-1, the complete variable domain is GAGVSQTPSNKVTEKGKYVELRCDPISGHTALYWYRQSLGQGPEFLIYFQGTGAADDSGLPNDRFFAVRPEGSVSTLKIQRTERGDSAVYLCASSKQGPNTEAFFGQGTRLTVV.

In its sample, this clonotype was seen a few times. The chain links TRBV3-1 to TRBJ2-2; the match to TRBD1 covers 7 bases. The germline V gene has CDR1 LGHDT and CDR2 YNNKEL (reference sequence). V lost 7 bases and J lost 7; bases outside the gene matches: 15. This CDR3 has 16 residues. The CDR3 coding sequence is TGTGCCAGCACCGCAAACAGGGGACCCCTAGTCGGGGAGCTGTTTTTT. It is translated as CASTANRGPLVGELFF.

Remarks on this clonotype: One end of the junction fails to match germline, which may point to a read error. Here the CDR3 DNA reads TGCGCCAGCAGCCACACGAGAAACACTGAAGCTTTCTTC. Protein product: CASSHTRNTEAFF. This chain uses TRBV5-1 with TRBJ1-1; the D is unclear. CDR3 length: 13 residues. The germline gives CDR1 SGHRS, CDR2 YFSETQ.

The V gene is TRBV20-1, the J gene TRBJ2-1, with 8 bases fitting TRBD1. Germline V gives CDR1 DFQATT, CDR2 SNEGSKA (reference sequence). Unmatched junction bases numbered 5, after V lost 3 bases and J lost 10 bases. The CDR3 loop spans 12 amino acids. The chain's CDR3 is CSARSGGGEQFF. The CDR3 nucleotides are TGCAGTGCTAGGTCAGGGGGCGGAGAGCAGTTCTTC.

This clonotype was detected ten times or more. The chain combines TRBV4-1 with TRBJ2-1; 12 bases align to TRBD2. CDR1 and CDR2 from the germline V gene are MGHRA and YSYEKL. This CDR3 is built from 17 residues. V lost 2 bases and J lost 2; bases outside the gene matches: 4. The CDR3 reads CASSQMTSGGPYNEQFF. The CDR3 region has the DNA TGCGCCAGCAGCCAAATGACTAGCGGGGGACCCTACAATGAGCAGTTCTTC.

This clonotype was counted between two and nine times. V is TRBV4-1 and J is TRBJ2-1; 7 bases are a match to TRBD2. The V segment lost 4 bases and the J segment 2 bases; nucleotides outside the gene matches: 14. CDR1 and CDR2 from the germline V gene are MGHRA and YSYEKL. The CDR3 is made up of 18 amino acids. CDR3: CASSPQPGLAAPYNEQFF. The CDR3 DNA is TGCGCCAGCAGCCCCCAACCAGGCCTAGCGGCCCCCTACAATGAGCAGTTCTTC.

This clonotype was observed a few times. V and J are TRBV4-2 and TRBJ2-1; D is ambiguous. Between the trimmed V and J ends, which lost 2 bases and 0 bases, there was a span of 14 bases. Germline V gene lookup returns CDR1 LGHNA and CDR2 YNFKEQ. This CDR3 region has 17 residues. CDR3 nucleotide sequence: TGTGCCAGCAGCCAATACTATACCCTGAGCTCCTACAATGAGCAGTTCTTC. Amino acid sequence: CASSQYYTLSSYNEQFF.

This clonotype was counted a few times. The rearrangement uses TRBV7-2 and TRBJ2-1, with 9 positions matching TRBD2. The CDR3 covers 16 residues. Germline V gene lookup returns CDR1 SGHTA and CDR2 FQGNSA. V shed 2 bases and J 0 bases; nucleotides not matched to a gene: 2. The DNA for the CDR3 is TGTGCCAGCAGCTTATTTAGCGGGAGCTCCTACAATGAGCAGTTCTTC. Translating gives CASSLFSGSSYNEQFF.

This clonotype turned up a few times. This sequence joins TRBV7-2 and TRBJ2-7; D not certain. The CDR3 runs to 14 residues. Trimming took off 1 base at V and 4 bases at J, with 11 bases between the two ends. CDR1 SGHTA and CDR2 FQGNSA come from the germline V gene. CDR3 DNA sequence: TGTGCCAGCAGCTTAGGACGTCTTGGGTACGAGCAGTACTTC. This sequence encodes CASSLGRLGYEQYF. Variable domain in full (rest from reference TRBV7-2 and TRBJ2-7): GAGVSQSPSNKVTEKGKDVELRCDPISGHTALYWYRQSLGQGLEFLIYFQGNSAPDKSGLPSDRFSAERTGGSVSTLTIQRTQQEDSAVYLCASSLGRLGYEQYFGPGTRLTVT.

A few counts support this clonotype. The rearrangement joins TRBV18 to TRBJ1-1; 7 nucleotides align to TRBD1. This CDR3 comprises 15 residues. Germline V gene sequence: CDR1 KGHSH, CDR2 LQKENI. J was trimmed by 4 bases and V by 5 bases; bases with no gene match: 10. DNA of the CDR3: TGTGCCAGCTCAATCATACAGGGGTCCTTCACTGAAGCTTTCTTT. Its translation: CASSIIQGSFTEAFF.

J is TRBJ1-1 and V is TRBV20-1, with no clear D. CDR1 DFQATT and CDR2 SNEGSKA come from the germline V gene (reference sequence). The CDR3 length is 13 residues. The V and J ends lost 5 bases and 3 bases respectively, with 13 bases between them. The CDR3 sequence: CSAVTDKYTEAFF. CDR3 DNA: TGCAGTGCTGTTACCGACAAGTACACTGAAGCTTTCTTT.

The sample holds one count of this clonotype. The gene calls are TRBV6-5 and TRBJ1-3; 7 nucleotides align to TRBD1. The CDR3 is 17 amino acids. Losses at the gene ends were 0 bases for V and 0 bases for J; bases not matched to a gene: 5. CDR1 and CDR2 from the germline V gene are MNHEY and SVGAGI. The CDR3 here is CASSYSGNRGSGNTIYF. The CDR3 DNA reads as TGTGCCAGCAGTTACTCGGGTAACAGGGGCTCTGGAAACACCATATATTTT.

This clonotype showed up just a few times. J is TRBJ2-7 and V is TRBV29-1; D ambiguous. This CDR3 comprises 11 residues. Trimming took off 4 bases at V and 2 bases at J, with 6 bases between the two ends. Per the germline V gene, CDR1 is SQVTM and CDR2 is ANQGSEA. In DNA, the CDR3 is TGCAGCGTTGCGCAAGCCTACGAGCAGTACTTC. Amino acids: CSVAQAYEQYF.

This clonotype showed up just a few times. V usage is TRBV5-1 and J usage is TRBJ2-1; a possible D gene is TRBD1 (5 bases). Trimming removed 1 base from V and 8 bases from J, with 13 bases in between. The CDR3 runs to 14 residues. Germline V gives CDR1 SGHRS, CDR2 YFSETQ. The CDR3 DNA follows: TGCGCCAGCAGCTTGAAGGCAGGGTGGGATGAGCAGTTCTTC. Residues: CASSLKAGWDEQFF.

The table lists this clonotype with a few counts. The gene calls are TRBV28 and TRBJ2-3; 7 bases align to TRBD1. This CDR3 has 15 residues. V was pared by 0 bases and J by 3 bases, with 3 bases of the junction left unmatched. Per germline, CDR1 MDHEN and CDR2 SYDVKM. CDR3 amino acids: CASSLWGQSTDTQYF. CDR3 DNA sequence: TGTGCCAGCAGTTTATGGGGACAGTCGACAGATACGCAGTATTTT.

The J gene is TRBJ1-5, the V gene TRBV6-2 or TRBV6-3; D ambiguous. V was clipped by 2 bases and J by 4 bases, with 12 bases between them. Germline V gives CDR1 MNHEY, CDR2 SVGEGT. This CDR3 is built from 15 residues. The CDR3 spells CASSYGFQGNQPQHF. The CDR3 nucleotides read TGTGCCAGCAGTTACGGGTTTCAAGGAAATCAGCCCCAGCATTTT.

This clonotype was counted ten times or more. V and J are TRBV12-3 or TRBV12-4 and TRBJ1-5; possibly TRBD1 for D (6 bases). The V end was cut by 6 bases, the J end by 4 bases, with 10 bases between. The CDR3 consists of 13 residues. This CDR3 is CASSLGQNQPQHF. Here the CDR3 DNA reads TGTGCCAGCAGCTTGGGACAAAATCAGCCCCAGCATTTT.

The chain recombines TRBV30 with TRBJ1-2; D call uncertain. Germline CDR1 GTSNPN, CDR2 SVGIG (reference sequence). The CDR3 spans 13 residues. V lost 0 bases, J lost 8 bases, and 13 bases lay in between. DNA for the CDR3: TGTGCCTGGAGTGTAGGTCGCCGCGGGGGCTACACCTTC. As protein: CAWSVGRRGGYTF.